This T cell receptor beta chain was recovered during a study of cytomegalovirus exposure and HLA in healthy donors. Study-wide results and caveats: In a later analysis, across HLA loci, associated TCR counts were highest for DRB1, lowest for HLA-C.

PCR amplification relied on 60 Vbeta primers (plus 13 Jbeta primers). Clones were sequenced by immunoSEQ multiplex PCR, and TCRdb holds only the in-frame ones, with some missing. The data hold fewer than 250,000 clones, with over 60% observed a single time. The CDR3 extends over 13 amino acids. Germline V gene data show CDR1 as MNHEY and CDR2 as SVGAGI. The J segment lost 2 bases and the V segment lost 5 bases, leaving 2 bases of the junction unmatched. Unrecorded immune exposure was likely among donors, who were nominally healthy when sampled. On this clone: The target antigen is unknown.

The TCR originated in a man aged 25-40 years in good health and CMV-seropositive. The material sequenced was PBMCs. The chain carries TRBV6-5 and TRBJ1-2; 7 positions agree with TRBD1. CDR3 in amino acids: CASSQTGNYGYTF. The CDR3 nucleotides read TGTGCCAGCAGTCAGACAGGGAACTATGGCTACACCTTC.